This TCR beta chain was obtained from a study of PD-1 blockade in classical Hodgkin lymphoma (TCRdb year 2020). General notes on the study: Nivolumab dosing was 3 mg/kg intravenously every 2 weeks, continuing until either disease progression or unacceptable toxicity. A peripheral blood immune signature of response to PD-1 blockade in classical Hodgkin lymphoma was defined using TCR beta sequencing and CyTOF.

The time point label on this specimen signifies: cycle 4 day 1 (C4D1), after around six weeks of nivolumab. Every trial patient had relapsed after autologous stem cell transplantation, and cohorts A, B and C differed in prior brentuximab vedotin exposure. Magnetic negative selection with a Miltenyi CD4+ T cell isolation kit was used to purify CD4+ T cells from thawed PBMCs. A total of over 50 patients with relapsed/refractory classical Hodgkin lymphoma made up the trial cohort, and each patient's best overall response was complete response, partial response or progressive disease. Trial patients were treated with single-agent nivolumab in the multi-cohort phase II CheckMate 205 trial. An independent review committee assessed best overall response using the 2007 International Working Group response criteria. Trial PBMCs were collected just before the start of nivolumab (C1D1) and during therapy at cycle 2 day 1 and cycle 4 day 1. Peripheral blood was collected in 8 mL Vacutainer Cell Preparation Tubes, from which PBMCs were isolated by centrifugation and then cryopreserved. Purified CD4+ and CD8+ fractions were prepared only for cases with an additional available PBMC sample. Magnetically labelled cells were removed on LS columns in a quadroMACS separator, and the flow-through was retained as the purified fraction.

A remark on this clone: Its antigen is currently not known. One base away there is no much larger clone; base qualities are not given.

The paper's findings and limits, for the study overall: Baseline diversity similar to that of newly diagnosed patients was observed in trial patients achieving complete response, whereas significantly lower diversity was observed in partial responders and progressors. The study was restricted to a single clinical trial cohort, and the causes of repertoire differences, possibly disease activity or prior therapy, were left undefined. A significant rise by C4D1 was seen in CD4+ but not CD8+ TCR diversity (p=0.0027 vs p=0.16), with the rise being most apparent in complete responders (p=0.02). Newly diagnosed patients were reported to have lower baseline TCR diversity than healthy donors, and relapsed/refractory patients were reported to have lower baseline TCR diversity still. Patients starting nivolumab less than 1 year after ASCT had lower diversity and were excluded from later analyses to avoid confounding by immune reconstitution.

Via the germline V gene, CDR1 is KGHSH and CDR2 LQKENI. The junction shows trimming of 2 bases on V and 4 bases on J, and the gene matches do not reach 8 bases of it. Including cysteine and phenylalanine, the CDR3 has 15 amino acids. CDR3 DNA only is kept here, 45 bases in frame from base 1. Genomic DNA was isolated using the Qiagen DNeasy kit from unsorted PBMCs as well as from negatively selected CD4+ and CD8+ fractions. Amplification of TCR beta CDR3 regions was done by immunoSEQ multiplex PCR with primers that anneal to V and J segments. A synthetic immune receptor repertoire was used to minimize amplification bias, and remaining bias was computationally removed after sequencing. In the paper's pipeline: Custom Python scripts were used to quantify repertoire diversity as the Shannon entropy index. The unsorted, CD4+ and CD8+ repertoires were each analyzed separately, with the exception of combined analyses, where CD4+ and CD8+ sequences were merged in silico. A clone counted as expanded when the clone's frequency after treatment rose at least 2-fold relative to C1D1, and clones undetected at baseline were given a pseudocount of 0.5. Clones with 0 or 1 copy at C1D1 were classified as singleton clones, and clones with 2 or more copies were classified as non-singleton clones. Clones expanded in unsorted samples were assigned a CD4+, CD8+ or unknown annotation through matching of protein sequences in sorted samples from the same patient. Wilcoxon tests on paired samples were used to test changes in diversity from C1D1 to C4D1. The clones in this table, taken by TCRdb from immuneACCESS, are in-frame only. Not every clone is retained; where verified, under half of the shortfall comes from an unresolved V gene, and the cause of the rest is unknown. V and J calls and clone size are given by that table; D and trimming were obtained from the DNA. Here the sample has about 18,000 clones; roughly 83% occur a single time. About 2.4% of the sample goes to the ten largest clones.

Specimen: CD4+ T cells from blood, collected before the fourth cycle of nivolumab. This clonotype was sampled from a human donor with classical Hodgkin lymphoma. The rearrangement combines TRBV18 with TRBJ2-7; 7 nucleotides in the junction match TRBD1. CDR3 sequence: CASSPSRDSIYEQYF. The nucleotide sequence reads as follows: TGTGCCAGCTCACCAAGCCGGGACAGCATATACGAGCAGTACTTC.